A single sample gave rise to the 12 T cell receptor beta chains below, sequenced in a study of T cell responses to AZD1222 COVID-19 vaccine (dated by TCRdb to the early 2020s). The library was generated by the immunoSEQ multiplex PCR assay. Here the immuneACCESS table is served through TCRdb, limited to in-frame sequences with V and J called. Missing clones are a known gap in these copies; in checked studies unresolved V genes cover under half, and the rest lacks a known reason. The sample table shows under 85,000 clones, and roughly 90% are seen once. The top ten constitute approximately 11% of the sample. The meaning of the sample's time point label: baseline before first vaccination. Sequencing used peripheral blood, obtained on day 0 of AZD1222 vaccination. Receptors originate from an adult in good health.

The chain joins TRBV6-5 to TRBJ2-4; 11 positions match TRBD1. V lost 4 bases to trimming and J lost 8 bases; unmatched junction nucleotides: 4. This CDR3 is 14 amino acids long. Germline V gene data show CDR1 as MNHEY and CDR2 as SVGAGI. Written as DNA, the CDR3 is TGTGCCAGCAGTTCCGGGACAGGGGGGGACATTCAGTACTTC. Protein product: CASSSGTGGDIQYF.

The chain couples TRBV5-1 to TRBJ1-1, with D perhaps TRBD1 (6 bases). This CDR3 spans 15 amino acids. The V gene's germline CDR1 is SGHRS and CDR2 YFSETQ. V gave up 3 bases and J gave up 8 bases, with 20 bases separating them. In DNA form, the CDR3 reads TGCGCCAGCAGCTGGGGAGGGGGACGTTTAAGCGAAGCTTTCTTT. Its protein product is CASSWGGGRLSEAFF.

The chain has TRBV3-1 (or the pseudogene TRBV3-2) and TRBJ2-3, with D unresolved. CDR3 size: 12 residues. Germline V gene lookup returns CDR1 LGHDT and CDR2 YNNKEL (reference sequence). Between the trimmed V and J ends, which lost 4 bases and 5 bases, there was a span of 7 bases. DNA of the CDR3: TGTGCCAGCAGCCTCGTAGAAGATACGCAGTATTTT. Its protein product is CASSLVEDTQYF.

The chain links TRBV5-1 to TRBJ2-2; a possible D gene is TRBD2 (5 bases). The CDR3 has 16 amino acids. V gave up 4 bases and J gave up 4 bases, with 17 bases separating them. The V gene's germline CDR1 is SGHRS and CDR2 YFSETQ. The CDR3 is CASSPRAGLGTGELFF. Here the CDR3 DNA reads TGCGCCAGCAGCCCAAGGGCGGGCCTCGGCACCGGGGAGCTGTTTTTT.

Only one count was recorded for this clone. The V gene is TRBV9, the J gene TRBJ2-1, with TRBD2 identical over 11 bases. The CDR3 contains 15 residues. Germline V gives CDR1 SGDLS, CDR2 YYNGEE. The trim removed 3 bases at V and 7 bases at J, leaving 6 bases unmatched. CDR3 sequence: CASSATSGVANEQFF. CDR3 nucleotide sequence: TGTGCCAGCAGCGCGACTAGCGGGGTGGCAAATGAGCAGTTCTTC.

The V gene is TRBV7-9, the J gene TRBJ2-3, with 8 bases aligning to TRBD1. V lost 5 bases to trimming and J lost 1 base; unmatched junction nucleotides: 2. Germline V gene sequence: CDR1 SEHNR, CDR2 FQNEAQ (reference sequence). The CDR3 loop spans 14 amino acids. The CDR3 bases are TGTGCCAGCAGCCAGGGGGCCGGCACAGATACGCAGTATTTT. It is translated as CASSQGAGTDTQYF.

This clone appeared once. The chain employs TRBV6-5 and TRBJ1-1; D is ambiguous. This CDR3 spans 14 amino acids. Germline V lookup: CDR1 MNHEY, CDR2 SVGAGI. Between the trimmed V and J ends, which lost 6 bases and 3 bases, there was a span of 14 bases. CDR3 loop: CASRRGQIDTEAFF. DNA for the CDR3: TGTGCCAGCAGGCGAGGGCAGATCGACACTGAAGCTTTCTTT.

V gene TRBV5-1 combines with J gene TRBJ2-1; 10 bases fit TRBD2. The CDR3 runs 20 residues. Trimming removed 1 base from V and 0 bases from J; junction bases left unmatched: 13. Germline-derived CDR1 and CDR2 are SGHRS and YFSETQ. The CDR3 loop reads CASSLPNSSGGSSSYNEQFF. CDR3 in DNA: TGCGCCAGCAGCTTGCCCAATTCTAGCGGGGGTTCGAGCTCCTACAATGAGCAGTTCTTC.

The J gene is TRBJ1-1, the V gene TRBV10-1; TRBD1 matches 7 bases. V lost 4 bases and J lost 4; bases outside the gene matches: 6. Germline V gives CDR1 WNHNN, CDR2 SYGVQD (reference sequence). The CDR3 is made up of 14 amino acids. CDR3 region: CASSGQGLGTEAFF. In DNA form, the CDR3 reads TGCGCCAGCAGTGGACAGGGATTGGGCACTGAAGCTTTCTTT.

The chain carries TRBV19 and TRBJ1-2; 8 bases match TRBD1. Germline CDR1 and CDR2: LNHDA and SQIVND (reference sequence). Germline trimming cut 5 bases from V and 4 bases from J; bases unmatched to any gene: 6. The length of the CDR3 is 14 residues. CDR3 DNA: TGTGCCAGTAGTTTGGGGACAGGCAGCTATGGCTACACCTTC. It is translated as CASSLGTGSYGYTF.

This clone was seen just once. The chain couples TRBV19 to TRBJ2-3; TRBD2 matches 7 bases. V shed 9 bases and J 0 bases; nucleotides not matched to a gene: 9. The CDR3 has 15 amino acids. Germline CDR1 LNHDA, CDR2 SQIVND (reference sequence). The CDR3 DNA sequence: TGTGCCAGCTCACAGCGGGGTCCTAGCACAGATACGCAGTATTTT. This encodes CASSQRGPSTDTQYF.

The chain uses TRBV19 and TRBJ2-1, with 7 bases that match TRBD2. The CDR3 is 14 residues long. Per germline, CDR1 LNHDA and CDR2 SQIVND (reference sequence). The junction had 4 bases not matched to a gene; V was cut back by 4 bases and J by 4 bases. The CDR3 bases are TGTGCCAGTAGTAGGGCTAGCGGATACAATGAGCAGTTCTTC. It translates to CASSRASGYNEQFF. Filled out from reference TRBV19 and TRBJ2-1, the complete variable domain reads DGGITQSPKYLFRKEGQNVTLSCEQNLNHDAMYWYRQDPGQGLRLIYYSQIVNDFQKGDIAEGYSVSREKKESFPLTVTSAQKNPTAFYLCASSRASGYNEQFFGPGTRLTVL.